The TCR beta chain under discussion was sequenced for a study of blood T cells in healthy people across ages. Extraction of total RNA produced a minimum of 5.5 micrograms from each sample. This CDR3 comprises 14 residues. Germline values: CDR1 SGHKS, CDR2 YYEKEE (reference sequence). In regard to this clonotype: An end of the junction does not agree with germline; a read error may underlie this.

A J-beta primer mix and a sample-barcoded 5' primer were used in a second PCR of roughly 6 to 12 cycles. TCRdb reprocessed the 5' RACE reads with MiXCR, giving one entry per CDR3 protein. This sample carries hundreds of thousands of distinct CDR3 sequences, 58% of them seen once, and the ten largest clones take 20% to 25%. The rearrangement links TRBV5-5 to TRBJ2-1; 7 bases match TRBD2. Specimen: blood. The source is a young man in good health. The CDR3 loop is CVSNEWAGVPEQFF. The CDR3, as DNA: TGTGTCAGCAATGAGTGGGCGGGAGTGCCTGAGCAGTTCTTC.